The present T cell receptor (beta chain) was sequenced within a study of cytomegalovirus exposure and HLA in healthy donors. Looking at the study overall: Early released data had around 79 million unique TCRs, all coming from HLA-typed donors.

This clone has a single count. Its antigen is undetermined. The PCR contained 60 Vbeta and 13 Jbeta primers. Clones were read by immunoSEQ multiplex PCR, and TCRdb kept only the in-frame ones, dropping some. The sample lists some 98,000 clones, about 76% occurring once. Whole-study findings and limits: A missense variant in DCLRE1C was later tied to TCR beta V- and J-gene trimming.

V lost 0 bases to trimming and J lost 1 base, with 9 bases between them. The CDR3 is 15 amino acids. CDR1 is LGHNA, CDR2 YSLEER, per germline. This sequence was found in a human donor in good health. The chain is built from TRBV4-3 and TRBJ2-5; D possibly corresponds to TRBD2 (5 bases). Sequencing was carried out using PBMCs. The CDR3: CASSQDTGSQETQYF. CDR3 coding DNA: TGCGCCAGCAGCCAAGATACGGGGAGCCAAGAGACCCAGTACTTC.